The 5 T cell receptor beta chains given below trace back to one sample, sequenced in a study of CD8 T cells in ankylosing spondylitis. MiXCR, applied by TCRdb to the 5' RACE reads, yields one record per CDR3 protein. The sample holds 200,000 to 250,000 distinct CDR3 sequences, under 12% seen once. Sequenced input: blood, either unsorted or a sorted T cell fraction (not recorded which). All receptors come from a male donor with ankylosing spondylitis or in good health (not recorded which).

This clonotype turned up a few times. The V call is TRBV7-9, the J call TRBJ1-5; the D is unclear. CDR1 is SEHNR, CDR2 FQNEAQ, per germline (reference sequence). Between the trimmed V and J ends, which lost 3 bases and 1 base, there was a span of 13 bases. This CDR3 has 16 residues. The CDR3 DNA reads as TGTGCCAGCAGCTTCGTATCATCCCGGAGCAATCAGCCCCAGCATTTT. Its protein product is CASSFVSSRSNQPQHF.

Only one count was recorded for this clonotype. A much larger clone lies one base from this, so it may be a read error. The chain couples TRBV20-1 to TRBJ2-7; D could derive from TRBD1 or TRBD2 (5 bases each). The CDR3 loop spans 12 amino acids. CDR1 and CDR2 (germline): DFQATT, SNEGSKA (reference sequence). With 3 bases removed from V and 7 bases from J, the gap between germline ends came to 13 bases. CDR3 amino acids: CSARERGREQYF. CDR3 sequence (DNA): TGCAGTGCTAGGGAAAGGGGACGAGAGCAGTACTTC.

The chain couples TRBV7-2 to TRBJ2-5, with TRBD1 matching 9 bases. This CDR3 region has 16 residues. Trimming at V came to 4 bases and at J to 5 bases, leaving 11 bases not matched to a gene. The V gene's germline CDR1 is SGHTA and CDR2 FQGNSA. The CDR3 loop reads CASSSRGGTGRETQYF. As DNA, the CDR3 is TGTGCCAGCAGCTCAAGGGGGGGGACAGGGAGGGAGACCCAGTACTTC.

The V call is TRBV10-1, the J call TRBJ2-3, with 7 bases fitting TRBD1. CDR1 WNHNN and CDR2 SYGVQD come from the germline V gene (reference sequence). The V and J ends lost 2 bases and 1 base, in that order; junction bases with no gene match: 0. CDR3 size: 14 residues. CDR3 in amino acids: CASSETGGTDTQYF. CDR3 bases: TGCGCCAGCAGTGAGACAGGGGGCACAGATACGCAGTATTTT.

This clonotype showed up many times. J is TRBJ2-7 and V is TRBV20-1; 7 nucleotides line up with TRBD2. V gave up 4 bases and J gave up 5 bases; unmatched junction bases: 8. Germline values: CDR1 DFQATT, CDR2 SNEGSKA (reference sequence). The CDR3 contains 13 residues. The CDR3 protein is CSAKREPPDEQYF. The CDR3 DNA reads TGCAGTGCTAAGCGGGAACCCCCCGACGAGCAGTACTTC.